This TCR beta chain stems from a study of PD-1 blockade in classical Hodgkin lymphoma. Libraries were prepared by immunoSEQ multiplex PCR; TCRdb keeps only in-frame clonotypes and omits some of them. Of approximately 17,000 clones listed, roughly 80% were seen once; the top ten hold 1%. Each and every patient relapsed after autologous stem cell transplantation, and patients got differing brentuximab vedotin exposure. Using magnetic negative selection, the CD4+ T cells were separated out of thawed PBMCs. CDR1 MNHEY and CDR2 SVGAGI come from the germline V gene. The junction had 9 bases not matched to a gene; V was cut back by 6 bases and J by 14 bases. The CDR3 spans 13 residues.

The V and J genes are TRBV6-5 and TRBJ1-6; 8 nucleotides align to TRBD1. The TCR was taken from a human donor with classical Hodgkin lymphoma. This specimen consisted of CD4+ T cells from blood, obtained at baseline. The CDR3 DNA is TGTGCCAGCAGAAAAGACAGGGGAAGAACCCTCCACTTT. It encodes CASRKDRGRTLHF.